What follows is one T cell receptor beta chain and its context. Antigen specificity is unknown. The sample originates from a study of persistence of HIV-infected CD4 T cells. Study-level background: Suppressive ART had lasted a median of roughly eight years.

The libraries were made with immunoSEQ version 4 in survey mode. Data came from immunoSEQ multiplex PCR; TCRdb stores just in-frame clones and leaves some out. The data contain approximately 40,000 clones, approximately 80% of them seen just once; the ten biggest clones take up more than 13%. The stimulus was an HIV-1 Gag 15-mer peptide pool, 0.8 to 1 ug/peptide/mL. CD40L/CD69 double-negative CD45RO-high memory CD4+ T cells were collected. Donors had CD4+ T cell counts above 400 cells/uL and were CMV-seropositive. Specimen: CD4+ T cells sorted from PBMCs after roughly 18-hour stimulation, collected from a patient who received antiretroviral therapy. This TCR derives from an adult man with HIV who was CMV-seropositive.

The DNA for the CDR3 is TGTGCCAGCAGTTACAGGGGCTTTAACGGGGAGCTGTTTTTT. It encodes CASSYRGFNGELFF. The V gene is TRBV6-2 or TRBV6-3, the J gene TRBJ2-2, with a weak D call TRBD1 (5 bases). V was cut by 2 bases and J by 7 bases, with 11 bases left in between. The CDR3 is 14 amino acids. In germline, CDR1 is MNHEY, CDR2 SVGEGT.